A selection of T cell receptor beta chains follows, all from one sample in a study of T cell responses to AZD1222 COVID-19 vaccine. TCRdb's table, derived via immunoSEQ multiplex PCR, lists solely in-frame clones and lacks some. The sample lists under 95,000 clones, around 88% seen once, with about 9.9% in the top ten. The source was peripheral blood, collected 28 days after the second AZD1222 dose. Receptor source: an adult who received the AZD1222 COVID-19 vaccine. CDR3s leave out the opening cysteine and the closing phenylalanine or tryptophan.

CDR3aa,v_gene,j_gene
ASSYQGLTYDEQY,TRBV5-5,TRBJ2-7
ASSPDLPKGAF,TRBV18,TRBJ1-1
ASSQDGTGTSYT,TRBV4-3,TRBJ1-2
ASSQVTRGLTGELF,TRBV5-6,TRBJ2-2
ASILGRMNTEAF,TRBV2,TRBJ1-1
ASSPTSGNTGELF,TRBV18,TRBJ2-2
AWSDTGATNEKLF,TRBV30,TRBJ1-4
ASSGPPQETNYGYT,TRBV2,TRBJ1-2
AWSPGQGFPNYGYT,TRBV30,TRBJ1-2
ASSTGGNTDTQY,TRBV5-1,TRBJ2-3
ASSIWGQGSNQPQH,TRBV19,TRBJ1-5
ASSLNRDSNSPLH,TRBV7-3,TRBJ1-6
ASSLGGGAGKTEAF,TRBV5-1,TRBJ1-1
ASGLAGPYEQY,TRBV11-2,TRBJ2-7
ASSRTGAGTGELF,TRBV11-2,TRBJ2-2
ASSPGTGVNYEQY,TRBV3-1/TRBV3-2,TRBJ2-7
ASSSDRRGGNTIY,TRBV5-8,TRBJ1-3